One and the same sample provided the 21 T cell receptor beta chains below, sequenced in a study of T-cell memory formation after mild COVID-19 (dated by TCRdb to the early 2020s). Libraries were built with 5' RACE. The instrument was an Illumina NovaSeq 6000. The public reads were quality trimmed at Q25 with fastp and then assembled into clones with MiXCR by TCRdb, keeping productive beta chains. Every CDR3 protein is listed once, alongside the most common genes and DNA of its rows. In this sample the table shows approximately 60,000 distinct CDR3 sequences, about a tenth of which occur a single time. 1% to 1.4% of the sample belongs to the ten largest clones. The sample comprised PBMCs or a T cell subset sorted from them (not recorded which). All receptors derive from a man aged 18 to 30 who had mild COVID-19 (a few samples of this study predate the infection). The sample titles of this study are shuffled in the database, so cell type and time point are left out; the donor was told from shared clones.

The sample holds a few counts of this clonotype. V and J are TRBV5-1 and TRBJ1-2; no firm D call. Between the trimmed V and J ends, which lost 7 bases and 4 bases, there was a span of 17 bases. This CDR3 has 14 amino acids. Germline assignment: CDR1 SGHRS and CDR2 YFSETQ. CDR3 nucleotides: TGCGCCAGCCGGCCCGGACGGGAGCCCTATGGCTACACCTTC. It yields the protein CASRPGREPYGYTF.

This clonotype turned up a few times. The chain is built from TRBV27 and TRBJ1-4; 9 bases fit TRBD1. With V trimmed by 7 bases and J by 6 bases, 9 bases remained unmatched. The CDR3 is 15 residues long. Germline loops: CDR1 MNHEY, CDR2 SMNVEV (reference sequence). The CDR3 DNA reads TGTGCCAGCAAGGGGGTTCGGGACAGGGATGAAAAACTGTTTTTT. As protein: CASKGVRDRDEKLFF.

This CDR3 reads CASSQETGGWDGYTF. In DNA, the CDR3 is TGCGCCAGCAGCCAGGAAACAGGGGGCTGGGATGGCTACACCTTC. The chain couples TRBV4-1 to TRBJ1-2; 9 nucleotides line up with TRBD1. Trimming cost V 3 bases and J 6 bases; bases outside gene matches: 8. The length of the CDR3 is 15 residues. Germline V gives CDR1 MGHRA, CDR2 YSYEKL.

CDR3 nucleotides: TGTGCCAGCAGCCCATCACCAGGTACAGATACGCAGTATTTT. Translating it yields CASSPSPGTDTQYF. The chain couples TRBV7-2 to TRBJ2-3; D is ambiguous. Between the trimmed V and J ends, which lost 5 bases and 3 bases, there was a span of 12 bases. This CDR3 has 14 amino acids. Germline V CDR1 and CDR2: SGHTA, FQGNSA.

This clonotype was detected only a few times. The V and J genes are TRBV10-1 and TRBJ2-5, with 7 bases fitting TRBD1. The CDR3 contains 14 residues. The germline V gene has CDR1 WNHNN and CDR2 SYGVQD (reference sequence). With V trimmed by 5 bases and J by 4 bases, 7 bases remained unmatched. The CDR3 region has the DNA TGCGCCAGCAGTAATGACAGGGTAGGAGAGACCCAGTACTTC. Protein product: CASSNDRVGETQYF.

This clonotype was observed a few times. J is TRBJ1-2 and V is TRBV5-1; D is possibly TRBD1 (6 bases). V was pared by 4 bases and J by 7 bases, with 17 bases between. This CDR3 region has 14 residues. CDR1 SGHRS and CDR2 YFSETQ come from the germline V gene. In DNA, the CDR3 is TGCGCCAGCAGCGGACGTCCAGGGGCGCTTGGCTACACCTTC. Translating gives CASSGRPGALGYTF. Full variable domain (missing parts from reference TRBV5-1 and TRBJ1-2): KAGVTQTPRYLIKTRGQQVTLSCSPISGHRSVSWYQQTPGQGLQFLFEYFSETQRNKGNFPGRFSGRQFSNSRSEMNVSTLELGDSALYLCASSGRPGALGYTFGSGTRLTVV.

This clonotype was detected ten times or more. The chain employs TRBV12-3 or TRBV12-4 and TRBJ2-3; D perhaps matches TRBD2 (6 bases). This CDR3 has 14 amino acids. V was shortened by 0 bases and J by 9 bases, with 13 bases between the two germline ends. CDR3 sequence: CASSLAAKGGTQYF. CDR3 in DNA: TGTGCCAGCAGTTTAGCGGCGAAGGGAGGAACGCAGTATTTT.

A few counts support this clonotype. The rearrangement links TRBV5-6 to TRBJ2-1, with 11 bases lining up with TRBD2. With V trimmed by 4 bases and J by 8 bases, 8 bases remained unmatched. The V gene's germline CDR1 is SGHDT and CDR2 YYEEEE. The CDR3 extends over 15 amino acids. The CDR3 sequence: CASSPLAGGWDEQFF. CDR3 nucleotides: TGTGCCAGCAGCCCTTTAGCGGGGGGGTGGGATGAGCAGTTCTTC.

This chain joins TRBV7-9 and TRBJ1-1, with D possibly being TRBD1 (5 bases). Germline CDR1 and CDR2: SEHNR and FQNEAQ (reference sequence). Trimming stripped 3 bases from V and 4 bases from J, with 9 bases between. CDR3 length equals 13 residues. The CDR3 bases are TGTGCCAGCAGCTTGCAGGGAGGCACTGAAGCTTTCTTT. This gives the protein CASSLQGGTEAFF.

The chain combines TRBV27 with TRBJ1-4; unclear D gene. The V and J ends lost 6 bases and 0 bases respectively, with 11 bases between them. This CDR3 region has 15 residues. In germline, CDR1 is MNHEY, CDR2 SMNVEV (reference sequence). The CDR3 region is CASSQRGATNEKLFF. The CDR3 nucleotides are TGTGCCAGCAGCCAGCGGGGTGCAACTAATGAAAAACTGTTTTTT.

This clonotype has at least ten counts. This rearrangement joins TRBV5-1 to TRBJ2-1, with D perhaps TRBD1 (6 bases). Germline V lookup: CDR1 SGHRS, CDR2 YFSETQ. This CDR3 comprises 15 residues. The ends were cut back, 2 bases at V and 5 bases at J, with 14 bases in the middle. The CDR3 loop is CASSLEAGAHNEQFF. The CDR3 coding sequence is TGCGCCAGCAGCTTAGAGGCAGGGGCCCACAATGAGCAGTTCTTC.

This clonotype was detected only a few times. The V gene is TRBV12-3 or TRBV12-4, the J gene TRBJ1-3; D remains ambiguous. Trimming took off 6 bases at V and 3 bases at J, with 18 bases between the two ends. The CDR3 loop spans 16 amino acids. CDR3 DNA: TGTGCCAGCAGCCTCGGGTCCGTGGTGGTTGGAAACACCATATATTTT. Translation gives CASSLGSVVVGNTIYF.

The chain employs TRBV7-3 and TRBJ2-2, with no clear D. Germline V gene sequence: CDR1 SGHTA, CDR2 FQGTGA. Trimming shortened V by 5 bases and J by 6 bases, and 10 bases separated the two germline ends. The CDR3 has 13 residues. This chain's CDR3 is CASSPGISGELFF. Here the CDR3 DNA reads TGTGCCAGCAGCCCCGGAATCTCCGGGGAGCTGTTTTTT.

This clonotype was seen repeatedly, ten times or more. The chain carries TRBV5-1 and TRBJ2-1; 10 nucleotides match TRBD2. V trimming: 0 bases; J trimming: 9 bases; junction bases outside the gene matches: 9. Germline lookup yields CDR1 SGHRS and CDR2 YFSETQ. CDR3 length equals 16 residues. The CDR3 is CASSLARASGGGEQFF. The CDR3 nucleotides are TGCGCCAGCAGCTTGGCCAGAGCTAGCGGGGGAGGTGAGCAGTTCTTC. The full variable domain, rest sourced from reference TRBV5-1 and TRBJ2-1, is KAGVTQTPRYLIKTRGQQVTLSCSPISGHRSVSWYQQTPGQGLQFLFEYFSETQRNKGNFPGRFSGRQFSNSRSEMNVSTLELGDSALYLCASSLARASGGGEQFFGPGTRLTVL.

V is TRBV5-1 and J is TRBJ2-1; TRBD1 might be the D (6 bases). This CDR3 has 13 amino acids. CDR1 SGHRS and CDR2 YFSETQ come from the germline V gene. Trimming removed 1 base at V and 12 bases at J, with 14 bases between. The CDR3 sequence is CASSLNRDKAQFF. As DNA, the CDR3 is TGCGCCAGCAGCTTGAATAGGGACAAAGCGCAGTTCTTC.

The chain carries TRBV5-1 and TRBJ1-4, with D hard to call. V was trimmed by 5 bases and J by 0 bases, leaving 11 bases between them. The CDR3 has 15 amino acids. The V gene's germline CDR1 is SGHRS and CDR2 YFSETQ. This CDR3 reads CASRPDRATNEKLFF. CDR3 in DNA: TGCGCCAGCAGACCTGACCGAGCAACTAATGAAAAACTGTTTTTT.

In its sample, this clonotype was seen many times. The V gene is TRBV6-2 or TRBV6-3, the J gene TRBJ2-2; 13 positions agree with TRBD2. Losses at the gene ends were 6 bases for V and 0 bases for J; bases not matched to a gene: 4. The CDR3 is 17 amino acids. Germline CDR1 and CDR2: MNHEY and SVGEGT. The CDR3 DNA reads as TGTGCCAGCAGGGTGACTAGCGGGGGGCCGAACACCGGGGAGCTGTTTTTT. Translating it yields CASRVTSGGPNTGELFF.

The table lists this clonotype with many counts. This chain links TRBV7-2 with TRBJ2-3, with 8 bases that match TRBD2. Germline CDR1 SGHTA, CDR2 FQGNSA. V was pared by 3 bases and J by 5 bases, with 4 bases of the junction left unmatched. There are 14 residues in the CDR3. The CDR3 sequence: CASSFGGARDTQYF. In nucleotides, the CDR3 is TGTGCCAGCAGCTTCGGGGGGGCCAGAGATACGCAGTATTTT.

A few counts support this clonotype. The chain combines TRBV6-2 or TRBV6-3 with TRBJ2-7; 10 bases agree with TRBD1. Trimming cost V 4 bases and J 2 bases; bases outside gene matches: 5. The CDR3 runs to 15 residues. Germline V gene data show CDR1 as MNHEY and CDR2 as SVGEGT. CDR3 amino acids: CASSSAGQGTYEQYV. CDR3 nucleotide sequence: TGTGCCAGCAGTTCCGCGGGACAGGGGACCTACGAGCAGTACGTC.

The chain is built from TRBV5-1 and TRBJ2-3; 8 bases agree with TRBD1. This CDR3 is 13 amino acids long. The germline V gene encodes CDR1 SGHRS and CDR2 YFSETQ. V shed 3 bases, J shed 5 bases, and the junction held 2 bases outside the gene matches. CDR3 sequence: CASSSTGVDTQYF. DNA of the CDR3: TGCGCCAGCAGCTCGACAGGGGTAGATACGCAGTATTTT.

This rearrangement joins TRBV30 to TRBJ2-3; D gene unclear. Germline V lookup: CDR1 GTSNPN, CDR2 SVGIG (reference sequence). V was shortened by 0 bases and J by 5 bases, with 3 bases between the two germline ends. The CDR3 extends over 11 amino acids. The CDR3 loop is CAWSVGDTQYF. The CDR3 DNA reads as TGTGCCTGGAGTGTGGGAGATACGCAGTATTTT.